This T cell receptor (beta chain) came from a study of breast tumors, draining lymph nodes, adjacent tissues (dated by TCRdb to the mid-2010s). With regard to the full study: In breast cancer patients, the study compared the TCR beta repertoires of tumor, adjacent nontumor tissue and axillary lymph nodes. The study aimed to assess the relationships and possible T-cell exchange between tumor, surrounding tissue and draining lymph node repertoires in human breast cancer. What the study reported, not specific to this receptor: T-cell repertoire diversity in tumors was found to be lower than in lymph nodes but higher than in nontumor tissue, and preferential V and J gene usage was observed. The data were judged consistent with most tumor T cells deriving from the lymph node and then expanding within tumor tissue. In luminal-like breast cancer, tumor and nontumor tissue repertoires resembled each other significantly more than in basal-like breast cancer. The conclusion that tumor T cells originate in lymph nodes was framed as consistent with a hypothesis rather than directly demonstrated.

V loses 6 bases at its end and J loses 3 bases; junction bases beyond the gene matches: 6. Spanning cysteine to phenylalanine, the CDR3 consists of 15 amino acids. Of all the DNA, just the CDR3 is kept, 45 bases in frame from base 1. The germline V gene (reference sequence) specifies MNHNY as CDR1 and SVGAGI as CDR2. For sequencing, an Illumina HiSeq 2000 was employed. Multiplex PCR amplification was used to generate the TCR beta chain libraries. High-throughput sequencing was used to analyze the amplified TCR beta chain products. Clones were called with MiXCR by TCRdb after fastp trimmed the public reads at Q25, and only in-frame beta chains were retained. Each entry merges the rows of one CDR3 protein and shows their most common DNA and genes. Here the sample has fewer than 140,000 distinct CDR3 sequences; approximately 28% occur a single time. Approximately 5.4% of the sample belongs to the ten largest clones.

The lymph node samples were taken from the axillary draining lymph nodes of breast cancer patients. As for this clonotype: It has no known antigen specificity. Being one base from a much bigger clone, this may be a read error.

Sequencing was carried out using axillary lymph node tissue. This sequence was found in a female donor with breast cancer. Some clones in this sample may be carry-over from other donors' samples. The V and J genes are TRBV6-6 and TRBJ1-5; 9 central bases correspond to TRBD1. This receptor carries the CDR3 CASRHGTGTNQPQHF. The DNA sequence is as follows: TGTGCCAGCAGGCACGGGACAGGGACCAATCAGCCCCAGCATTTT.